A selection of T cell receptor beta chains follows, all from one sample in a study of regulatory T cells in long-lasting Graves disease. MiXCR, applied by TCRdb to the multiplex PCR reads, yields one record per CDR3 protein. The sample gives 700,000 or so distinct CDR3 sequences, about 30% of which show up once; roughly 41% is in the top ten. The sequencing here drew on peripheral blood mononuclear cells (PBMCs), taken when the disease was refractory, from a patient treated with antithyroid drugs. The receptors here all came from a female donor with Graves disease. Each CDR3 is given with its conserved first and last residue. Fields, in order: J gene, V gene, clone size, CDR3 length, D gene, CDR3 DNA, CDR3 protein. A D gene is named only where the DNA matches it firmly. Size tells how often a clone was seen (once, few, many) or the class of an expanded clone, and some rows leave it out.

TRBJ1-6 | TRBV20-1 | - | 12 | - | TGCAGTGCTAGAGTCGGGGATTCACCCCTCCACTTT | CSARVGDSPLHF
TRBJ2-6 | TRBV5-1 | - | 16 | TRBD1 | TGCGCCAGCAGCTTTTACAGGGGGCCTGGGGCCAACGTCCTGACTTTC | CASSFYRGPGANVLTF
TRBJ2-7 | TRBV5-1 | - | 15 | TRBD1 | TGCGCCAGCAGCGAGGGACAGGGGGACTCCTACGAGCAGTACTTC | CASSEGQGDSYEQYF
TRBJ1-1 | TRBV19 | few | 18 | TRBD1 | TGTGCCAGTAGTAACCTCCGGTGGACAGGACATATGAACACTGAAGCTTTCTTT | CASSNLRWTGHMNTEAFF
TRBJ2-2 | TRBV20-1 | - | 16 | TRBD2 | TGCAGTGCTAGTAGCCTAGCGGGGGGCGGGACCGGGGAGCTGTTTTTT | CSASSLAGGGTGELFF
TRBJ1-4 | TRBV4-2 | - | 16 | - | TGTGCCAGCAGCCCCCGGGCGAGGGAGGTTAATGAAAAACTGTTTTTT | CASSPRAREVNEKLFF
TRBJ1-5 | TRBV2 | few | 15 | TRBD1 | TGTGCCAGCAGTTTCGACAGGGGATACAATCAGCCCCAGCATTTT | CASSFDRGYNQPQHF
TRBJ2-2 | TRBV5-6 | - | 16 | TRBD1 | TGTGCCAGCAGGAGCCGACAGGGGCCGAACACCGGGGAGCTGTTTTTT | CASRSRQGPNTGELFF
TRBJ2-5 | TRBV20-1 | - | 16 | TRBD2 | TGCAGTGCCCAGGAGCGGGAGAGGGTTCTCTGGGAGACCCAGTACTTC | CSAQERERVLWETQYF
TRBJ2-5 | TRBV30 | few | 13 | - | TGTGCCTGGGGGGGGGGGCCACAAGAGACCCAGTACTTC | CAWGGGPQETQYF
TRBJ2-7 | TRBV25-1 | few | 14 | TRBD1 | TGTGCCAGCAGTGAAAGGGACAGGGGGGACGAGCAGTACTTC | CASSERDRGDEQYF
TRBJ1-2 | TRBV20-1 | few | 13 | TRBD1 | TGCAGTGCTCCACAGGGGGCAGGCTATGGCTACACCTTC | CSAPQGAGYGYTF
TRBJ1-2 | TRBV5-1 | few | 14 | - | TGCGCCAGCAGCTTGGCGAGTGAAGTCTATGGCTACACCTTC | CASSLASEVYGYTF
TRBJ1-1 | TRBV11-2 | - | 15 | - | TGTGCCAGCAGAGAGCCCGGACGGATGAACACTGAAGCTTTCTTT | CASREPGRMNTEAFF
TRBJ2-7 | TRBV2 | many | 13 | TRBD1 | TGTGCCAGCAGTGGTGGGACAGGGCGCGAGCAGTACTTC | CASSGGTGREQYF
TRBJ1-4 | TRBV29-1 | - | 13 | TRBD1 | TGCAGCGCCAGGGGGCGGACTAATGAAAAACTGTTTTTT | CSARGRTNEKLFF
TRBJ1-6 | TRBV14 | once | 17 | - | TGTGCCAGCAGCCAACGTGTAGCAGGTCCCTATAATTCACCCCTCCACTTT | CASSQRVAGPYNSPLHF
TRBJ1-2 | TRBV11-2 | - | 19 | TRBD1 | TGTGCCAGCAGCTTACAGCGATTTAGGACAGGGATCGCCCAATATGGCTACACCTTC | CASSLQRFRTGIAQYGYTF
TRBJ1-1 | TRBV19 | - | 12 | - | TGTGCCAGTAGGACTGGGACCTCTGAAGCTTTCTTT | CASRTGTSEAFF
TRBJ2-7 | TRBV28 | many | 15 | - | TGTGCCAGCAGCACCCAGCCGACGGACAACTACGAGCAGTACTTC | CASSTQPTDNYEQYF
TRBJ1-2 | TRBV29-1 | - | 12 | - | TGCAGCGTTGATGTCGGGGGTCATGGCTACACCTTC | CSVDVGGHGYTF
TRBJ2-7 | TRBV11-2 | - | 14 | - | TGTGCCAGCAGCTTAGGGGTAGGGTCCTACGAGCAGTACTTC | CASSLGVGSYEQYF
TRBJ1-5 | TRBV19 | - | 15 | TRBD1 | TGTGCCAGTAGTATCCTGGGGACAGGCGTGCAGCCCCAGCATTTT | CASSILGTGVQPQHF
TRBJ2-7 | TRBV11-2 | - | 15 | - | TGTGCCAGCAGCTCCCGGCCCCGCCCCTCCTACGAGCAGTACTTC | CASSSRPRPSYEQYF
TRBJ1-5 | TRBV20-1 | few | 15 | - | TGCAGTGCTAGAGGACGAACTCTTGGCAATCAGCCCCAGCATTTT | CSARGRTLGNQPQHF
TRBJ1-1 | TRBV2 | - | 14 | - | TGTGCCAGCAGTGAAGAGGGGACGAGAACTGAAGCTTTCTTT | CASSEEGTRTEAFF
TRBJ2-2 | TRBV19 | - | 17 | - | TGTGCCAGTAGCACATCACGTGGAGCGACGAACACCGGGGAGCTGCTTTTT | CASSTSRGATNTGELLF
TRBJ1-1 | TRBV6-2/TRBV6-3 | - | 16 | - | TGTGCCAGCAGTATCACTCAGGGACTGTGGGGCACTGAAGCTTTCTTT | CASSITQGLWGTEAFF
TRBJ2-4 | TRBV7-2 | few | 18 | TRBD2 | TGTGCCAGCAGCAAGAGGACTAGCGGGAGATGGGCCAAAAACATTCAGTACTTC | CASSKRTSGRWAKNIQYF
TRBJ2-7 | TRBV28 | - | 10 | - | TGTGCCAGCGGTCATTACGAGCAGTACTTC | CASGHYEQYF
TRBJ1-5 | TRBV28 | few | 16 | TRBD1 | TGTGCCAGCAGGCCCGACAGGGGGTATAGCAATCAGCCCCAGCATTTT | CASRPDRGYSNQPQHF
TRBJ1-1 | TRBV15 | few | 12 | - | TGTGCCACCAGCACAAGAAACACTGAAGCTTTCTTT | CATSTRNTEAFF
TRBJ1-1 | TRBV9 | once | 17 | TRBD1 | TGTGCCAGCAGCGTCCGGGACAGGGGGCTTTCTGCCACTGAAGCTTTCTTT | CASSVRDRGLSATEAFF
TRBJ1-1 | TRBV6-1 | - | 11 | - | TGTGCCAGCCTTAGGGCCTCTGAAGCTTTCTTT | CASLRASEAFF
TRBJ1-5 | TRBV5-1 | few | 16 | TRBD1 | TGCGCCAGCAGCTACGGGACAGTTGATAGCAATCAGCCCCAGCATTTT | CASSYGTVDSNQPQHF
TRBJ2-5 | TRBV19 | - | 16 | TRBD2 | TGTGCCAGTAGTATACTCGGGACTAGCGGTGAAGAGACCCAGTACTTC | CASSILGTSGEETQYF
TRBJ1-2 | TRBV29-1 | few | 12 | - | TGCAGCGTTGGGGGGGCGGGCTATGGCTACACCTTC | CSVGGAGYGYTF
TRBJ1-1 | TRBV19 | - | 15 | - | TGTGCCACCAGTAGTAAGAGGCGATTGAACACTGAAGCTTTCTTT | CATSSKRRLNTEAFF
TRBJ2-5 | TRBV7-9 | few | 14 | TRBD1 | TGTGCCAGCAGCTTAGCCGGGACAGCGGTGACCCAGTACTTC | CASSLAGTAVTQYF
TRBJ2-7 | TRBV11-2 | many | 15 | TRBD2 | TGTGCCAGCAGCCTAGGACTAGCGGGAGTCCACGAGCAGTACTTC | CASSLGLAGVHEQYF
TRBJ1-2 | TRBV14 | few | 14 | - | TGTGCCAGCAGCCAATTACAGGCCTCCTATGGCTACACCTTC | CASSQLQASYGYTF
TRBJ1-3 | TRBV11-1 | - | 14 | - | TGTGCCAGCAGCTTTCGGACAGTTGGAAACACCATATATTTT | CASSFRTVGNTIYF
TRBJ1-2 | TRBV30 | many | 13 | - | TGTGCCTGGAGCACAGGCTTAAACTATGGCTACACCTTC | CAWSTGLNYGYTF
TRBJ1-5 | TRBV28 | few | 12 | - | TGTGCCAGCAGTTTATCAATCCAGCCCCAGCATTTT | CASSLSIQPQHF
TRBJ1-2 | TRBV20-1 | few | 9 | - | TGCAGTGCTAGGGTTGGCTACACCTTC | CSARVGYTF
TRBJ2-7 | TRBV29-1 | few | 15 | TRBD2 | TGCAGCGTTGAAAGGCAGAGCGGGAGTACCTACGAGCAGTACTTC | CSVERQSGSTYEQYF
TRBJ1-6 | TRBV5-1 | few | 15 | - | TGCGCCAGCAGCCCTCGGTGGCAGAATAATTCACCCCTCCACTTT | CASSPRWQNNSPLHF
TRBJ1-2 | TRBV10-3 | few | 15 | TRBD1 | TGTGCCATCAGGAGACAGGGGACCGCTAACTATGGCTACACCTTC | CAIRRQGTANYGYTF
TRBJ1-5 | TRBV6-5 | few | 15 | - | TGTGCCAGCAGTTCCCCTCGGGCGGGATATCAGCCCCAGCATTTT | CASSSPRAGYQPQHF